Listed below are T cell receptor beta chains from one sample, sequenced in a study of blood T cells in healthy people across ages. TCRdb reprocessed the 5' RACE reads with MiXCR, giving one entry per CDR3 protein. The sample consists of 1.5 million or so distinct CDR3 sequences, approximately 43% of them appearing once. The sample consisted of blood. The receptors stem from a woman younger than 35 in good health. CDR3s leave out the opening cysteine and the closing phenylalanine or tryptophan.

CDR3 protein	V gene	J gene
ATSQRRPGELF	TRBV15	TRBJ2-2
ASNYNSPLH	TRBV6-6	TRBJ1-6
ASSRGSTGNQPQH	TRBV6-5	TRBJ1-5
ASSSPQTYEQY	TRBV13	TRBJ2-7
ASSQNAFATGGLHNEQF	TRBV12-3/TRBV12-4	TRBJ2-1
ASGRQQETQY	TRBV2	TRBJ2-5
ASGVNQPQH	TRBV27	TRBJ1-5
ASSLDRLRQPTAGELF	TRBV7-9	TRBJ2-2
ASSLAGLAVLGDEQF	TRBV7-6	TRBJ2-1
ASSLAQGLASGYT	TRBV5-5	TRBJ1-2
ASSEAHVGWGQETQY	TRBV2	TRBJ2-5
ASSLAQRELF	TRBV5-1	TRBJ2-2
AWTRGLWNEQF	TRBV30	TRBJ2-1
ASSPTTPGELF	TRBV7-3	TRBJ2-2
ASNKGGRTDTQY	TRBV2	TRBJ2-3
SVGRGLTYEQY	TRBV29-1	TRBJ2-7
ASSATGWNTEAF	TRBV9	TRBJ1-1
RARDWGPPGAKNIQY	TRBV20-1	.
ASGLSSGDEQF	TRBV12-5	TRBJ2-1
ASSVSSPLGQVDTQY	TRBV9	TRBJ2-5
ASSPGGPITDTQY	TRBV9	TRBJ2-3
ASSLLQGSGNTEAF	TRBV6-5	TRBJ1-1
ASSLDAEGYT	TRBV5-1	TRBJ1-2